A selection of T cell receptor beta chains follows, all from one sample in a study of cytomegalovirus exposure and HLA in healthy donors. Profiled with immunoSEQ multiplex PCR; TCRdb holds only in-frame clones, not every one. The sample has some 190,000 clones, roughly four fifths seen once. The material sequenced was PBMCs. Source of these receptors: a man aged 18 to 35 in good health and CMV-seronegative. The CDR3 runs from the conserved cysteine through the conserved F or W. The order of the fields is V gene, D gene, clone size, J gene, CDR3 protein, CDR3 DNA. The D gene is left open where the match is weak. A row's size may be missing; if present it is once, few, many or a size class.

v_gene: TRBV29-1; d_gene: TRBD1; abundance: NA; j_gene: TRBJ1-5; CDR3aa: CSGGTGPNQPQHF; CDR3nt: TGCAGCGGGGGGACAGGGCCCAATCAGCCCCAGCATTTT
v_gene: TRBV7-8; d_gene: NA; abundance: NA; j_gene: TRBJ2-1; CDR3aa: CASSASRGGEQFF; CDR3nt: TGTGCCAGCAGCGCGTCACGGGGTGGGGAGCAGTTCTTC
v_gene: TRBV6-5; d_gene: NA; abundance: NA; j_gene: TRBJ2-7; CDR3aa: CASSYFLADEQYF; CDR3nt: TGTGCCAGCAGTTACTTTCTGGCTGACGAGCAGTACTTC
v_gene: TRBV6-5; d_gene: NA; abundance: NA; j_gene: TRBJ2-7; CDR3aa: CASSFRATVYHEQYF; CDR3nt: TGTGCCAGCAGTTTTCGGGCGACAGTTTACCACGAGCAGTACTTC
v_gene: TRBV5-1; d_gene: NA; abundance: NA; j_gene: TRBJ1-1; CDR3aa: CASSERGAEAFF; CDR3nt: TGCGCCAGCAGCGAGCGGGGTGCTGAAGCTTTCTTT
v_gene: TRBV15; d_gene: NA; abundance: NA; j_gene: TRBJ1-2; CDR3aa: CATSSSVGRQDGYTF; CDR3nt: TGTGCCACCAGCTCCTCCGTGGGGCGGCAGGATGGCTACACCTTC
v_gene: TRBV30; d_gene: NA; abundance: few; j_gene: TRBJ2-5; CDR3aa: CAWSVRLQETQYF; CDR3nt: TGTGCCTGGAGTGTGCGTCTCCAAGAGACCCAGTACTTC
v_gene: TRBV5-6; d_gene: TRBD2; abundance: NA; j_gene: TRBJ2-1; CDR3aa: CASSLWGGFLNEQFF; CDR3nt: TGTGCCAGCAGCTTGTGGGGGGGGTTCCTAAATGAGCAGTTCTTC
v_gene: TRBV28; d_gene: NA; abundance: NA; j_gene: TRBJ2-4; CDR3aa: CASSRGPAKNIQYF; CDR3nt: TGTGCCAGCAGCAGGGGTCCGGCCAAAAACATTCAGTACTTC
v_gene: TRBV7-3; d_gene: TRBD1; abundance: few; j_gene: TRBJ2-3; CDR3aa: CASSRTGGTDTQYF; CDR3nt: TGTGCCAGCAGCCGGACAGGGGGCACAGATACGCAGTATTTT